This T cell receptor beta chain was captured in a study of T cell repertoires in cytomegalovirus infection. General study results and limits: Carriers of CMV and the relevant HLA type were discriminated by public TCR beta frequency.

Deletions cut 3 bases from V and 6 bases from J, with 11 bases between. The V gene's germline CDR1 is MGHDK and CDR2 SYGVNS. The CDR3 is 14 amino acids. TCRdb re-called the reads through MiXCR, storing one row per CDR3 protein. The sample includes around 740,000 distinct CDR3 sequences, roughly a third seen only once; the top ten take around 2.8%. Turning to this clonotype: Its antigen is currently unknown.

This receptor was obtained from a human donor in good health (CMV status not recorded). Some clones in this sample may be carry-over from other donors' samples. The sample taken for sequencing was PBMCs. The V call is TRBV25-1, the J call TRBJ1-4, with D unclear. Written as DNA, the CDR3 is TGTGCCAGCAGTGATTACCCGACGGATGAAAAACTGTTTTTT. The encoded protein is CASSDYPTDEKLFF.